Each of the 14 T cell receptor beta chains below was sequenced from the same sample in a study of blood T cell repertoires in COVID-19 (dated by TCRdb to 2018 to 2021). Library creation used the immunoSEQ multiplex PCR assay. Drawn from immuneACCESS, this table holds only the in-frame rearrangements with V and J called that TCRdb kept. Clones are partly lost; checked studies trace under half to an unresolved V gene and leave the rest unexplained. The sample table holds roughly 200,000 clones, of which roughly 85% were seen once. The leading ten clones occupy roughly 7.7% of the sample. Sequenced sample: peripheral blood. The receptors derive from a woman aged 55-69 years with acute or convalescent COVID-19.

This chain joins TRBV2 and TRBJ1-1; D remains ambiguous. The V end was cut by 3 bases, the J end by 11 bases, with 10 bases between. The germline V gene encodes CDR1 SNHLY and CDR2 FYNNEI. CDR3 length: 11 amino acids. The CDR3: CASSDTPRAFF. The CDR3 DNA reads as TGTGCCAGCAGTGATACCCCCCGGGCTTTCTTT.

The CDR3 DNA sequence: TGTGCCACCAGTGTTGCTACCTCTAGCGGGGATATCACAGATACGCAGTATTTT. It encodes CATSVATSSGDITDTQYF. The chain uses TRBV24-1 and TRBJ2-3, with 9 bases matching TRBD2. The CDR3 has 18 amino acids. Losses at the gene ends were 5 bases for V and 2 bases for J; bases not matched to a gene: 13. Per germline, CDR1 KGHDR and CDR2 SFDVKD.

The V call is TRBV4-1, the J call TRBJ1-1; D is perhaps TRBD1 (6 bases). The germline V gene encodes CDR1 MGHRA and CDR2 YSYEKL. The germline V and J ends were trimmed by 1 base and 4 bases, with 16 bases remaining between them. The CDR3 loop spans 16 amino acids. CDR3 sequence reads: CASSQGQNRASTEAFF. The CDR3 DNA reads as TGCGCCAGCAGCCAAGGGCAGAACAGGGCGAGCACTGAAGCTTTCTTT.

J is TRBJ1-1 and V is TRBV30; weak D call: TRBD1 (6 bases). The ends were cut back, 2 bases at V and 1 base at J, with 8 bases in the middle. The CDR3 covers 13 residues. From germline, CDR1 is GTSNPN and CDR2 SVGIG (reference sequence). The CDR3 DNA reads TGTGCCTGGAGTCCGACAGGGAACACTGAAGCTTTCTTT. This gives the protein CAWSPTGNTEAFF.

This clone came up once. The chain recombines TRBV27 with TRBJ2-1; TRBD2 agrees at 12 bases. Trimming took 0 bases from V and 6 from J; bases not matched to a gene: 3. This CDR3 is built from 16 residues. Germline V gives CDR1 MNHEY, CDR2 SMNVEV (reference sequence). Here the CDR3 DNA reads TGTGCCAGCAGTTTATCCCTAGCGGGAGGGCCCAATGAGCAGTTCTTC. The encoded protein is CASSLSLAGGPNEQFF.

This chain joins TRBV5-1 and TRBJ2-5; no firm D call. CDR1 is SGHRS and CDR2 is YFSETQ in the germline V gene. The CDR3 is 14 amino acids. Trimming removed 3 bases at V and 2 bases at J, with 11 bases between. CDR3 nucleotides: TGCGCCAGCAGCTCTCCCGAGGTGCAAGAGACCCAGTACTTC. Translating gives CASSSPEVQETQYF.

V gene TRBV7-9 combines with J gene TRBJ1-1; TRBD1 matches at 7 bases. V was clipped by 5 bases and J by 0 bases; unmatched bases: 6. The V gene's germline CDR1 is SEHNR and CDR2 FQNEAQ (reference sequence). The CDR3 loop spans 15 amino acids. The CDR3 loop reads CASSRQGGVNTEAFF. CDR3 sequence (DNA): TGTGCCAGCAGCCGTCAAGGGGGCGTGAACACTGAAGCTTTCTTT.

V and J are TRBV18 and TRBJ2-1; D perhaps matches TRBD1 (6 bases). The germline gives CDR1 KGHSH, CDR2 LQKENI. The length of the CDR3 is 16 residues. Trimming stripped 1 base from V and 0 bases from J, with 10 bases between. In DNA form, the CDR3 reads TGTGCCAGCTCACCACTGACAGGTTACTCCTACAATGAGCAGTTCTTC. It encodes CASSPLTGYSYNEQFF.

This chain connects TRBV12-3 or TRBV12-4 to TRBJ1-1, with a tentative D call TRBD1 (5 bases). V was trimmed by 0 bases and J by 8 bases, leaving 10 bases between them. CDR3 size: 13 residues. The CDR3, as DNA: TGTGCCAGCAGTTTAGCGGGGGGGTTGGAAGCTTTCTTT. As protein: CASSLAGGLEAFF.

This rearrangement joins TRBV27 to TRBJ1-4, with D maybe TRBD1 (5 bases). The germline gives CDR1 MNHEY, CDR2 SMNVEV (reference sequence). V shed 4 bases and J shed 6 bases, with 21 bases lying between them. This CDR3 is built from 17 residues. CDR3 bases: TGTGCCAGCAGTTCGATCCCTCTGACAGCCAATCATGAAAAACTGTTTTTT. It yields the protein CASSSIPLTANHEKLFF.

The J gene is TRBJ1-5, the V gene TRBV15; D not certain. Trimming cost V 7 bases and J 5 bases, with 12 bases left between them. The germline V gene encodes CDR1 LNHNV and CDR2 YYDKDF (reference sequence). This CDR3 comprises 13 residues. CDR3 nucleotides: TGTGCCACCACGGAGAATTGGGATCAGCCCCAGCATTTT. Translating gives CATTENWDQPQHF.

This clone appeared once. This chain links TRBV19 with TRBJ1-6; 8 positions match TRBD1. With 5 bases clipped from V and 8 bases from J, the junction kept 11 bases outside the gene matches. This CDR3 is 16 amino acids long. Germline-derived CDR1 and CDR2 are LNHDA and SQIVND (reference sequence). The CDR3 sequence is CASSLQGVGSYSPLHF. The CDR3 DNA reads TGTGCCAGTAGTTTACAGGGGGTTGGTTCGTATTCACCCCTCCACTTT.

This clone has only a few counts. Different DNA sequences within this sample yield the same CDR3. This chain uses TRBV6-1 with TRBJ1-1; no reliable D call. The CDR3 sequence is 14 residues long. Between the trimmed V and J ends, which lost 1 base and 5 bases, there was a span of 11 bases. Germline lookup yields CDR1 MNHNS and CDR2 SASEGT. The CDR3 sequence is CASSEGGGRTEAFF. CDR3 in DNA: TGTGCCAGCAGTGAAGGAGGTGGGAGGACTGAAGCTTTCTTT.

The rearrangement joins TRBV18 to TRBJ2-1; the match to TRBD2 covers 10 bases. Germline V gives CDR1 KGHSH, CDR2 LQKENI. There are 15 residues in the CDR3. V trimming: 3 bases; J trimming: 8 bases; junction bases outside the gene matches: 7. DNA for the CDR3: TGTGCCAGCTCACCCTTTAGCGGGAGGTTCGATGAGCAGTTCTTC. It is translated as CASSPFSGRFDEQFF.